The 5 T cell receptor beta chains reported below all come from one sample, sequenced in a study of Ad26.COV2.S vaccination and SARS-CoV-2 variants. Sequencing used immunoSEQ multiplex PCR; TCRdb keeps in-frame clones, though not all of them. The sample yields hundreds of thousands of clones, more than 75% seen once. Sample treatment: some 19 received Ad26.COV2.S at low or high dose, single or two shots; about 5 received placebo; per-sample allocation not given. Specimen acquisition occurred on day 63 following the initial vaccine or placebo injection. This material consisted of peripheral blood, taken in a trial of Ad26.COV2.S vaccine versus placebo. The receptors shown here come from a person between 18 and 59 years old who received the Ad26.COV2.S COVID-19 vaccine or a placebo.

The genes are TRBV7-9 and TRBJ2-7; TRBD1 agrees at 9 bases. The CDR3 totals 12 residues. Germline V gene data show CDR1 as SEHNR and CDR2 as FQNEAQ (reference sequence). With 8 bases clipped from V and 3 bases from J, the junction kept 2 bases outside the gene matches. The CDR3 DNA follows: TGTGCCAGCGGGACAGGGTACTACGAGCAGTACTTC. It translates to CASGTGYYEQYF. The variable domain in full, with the rest retrieved from reference TRBV7-9 and TRBJ2-7, is DTGVSQNPRHKITKRGQNVTFRCDPISEHNRLYWYRQTLGQGPEFLTYFQNEAQLEKSRLLSDRFSAERPKGSFSTLEIQRTEQGDSAMYLCASGTGYYEQYFGPGTRLTVT.

This clone was seen ten or more times. The chain has TRBV6-2 or TRBV6-3 and TRBJ2-3; 11 nucleotides align to TRBD2. Per germline, CDR1 MNHEY and CDR2 SVGEGT. CDR3 size: 15 residues. V lost 5 bases, J lost 5 bases, and 6 bases stayed unmatched. The CDR3 nucleotides are TGTGCCAGCAGTAAACTAGCGGGGGTTGAAGATACGCAGTATTTT. Translation gives CASSKLAGVEDTQYF.

V and J are TRBV4-3 and TRBJ1-6; D uncertain. Per germline, CDR1 LGHNA and CDR2 YSLEER. CDR3 size: 16 residues. Trimming removed 1 base at V and 7 bases at J, with 14 bases between. The CDR3 DNA reads TGCGCCAGCAGCCAAGCGATGAAGGTACCCAATTCACCCCTCCACTTT. It codes for CASSQAMKVPNSPLHF.

This clone was recorded only once. The chain couples TRBV19 to TRBJ2-2; 7 nucleotides agree with TRBD2. Looked up from germline, CDR1 is LNHDA and CDR2 is SQIVND (reference sequence). J lost 1 base, V lost 3 bases, and 2 bases had no gene match. This CDR3 has 15 amino acids. The CDR3, as DNA: TGTGCCAGTAGTATCCAGCGGGGGAACACCGGGGAGCTGTTTTTT. It is translated as CASSIQRGNTGELFF.

The chain employs TRBV7-2 and TRBJ2-5; the match to TRBD1 covers 7 bases. Germline lookup yields CDR1 SGHTA and CDR2 FQGNSA. CDR3 length: 13 residues. Germline trimming cut 9 bases from V and 5 bases from J; bases unmatched to any gene: 9. Here the CDR3 reads CASREGALETQYF. The DNA of the CDR3 is TGTGCCAGTCGCGAGGGGGCGTTGGAGACCCAGTACTTC.